This is a list of T cell receptor beta chains from one sample in a study of blood T cell repertoires in COVID-19. Sequencing used immunoSEQ multiplex PCR; TCRdb keeps in-frame clones, though not all of them. The table includes 30,000 to 45,000 clones, about three quarters detected once. Sequences were obtained from peripheral blood. All receptors come from a man aged 55 to 69 with active COVID-19. CDR3s include the opening cysteine and the closing phenylalanine or tryptophan. The order of the fields is V gene, J gene, D gene, clone size, CDR3 protein, CDR3 DNA. A D gene is named only where the DNA matches it firmly. Size tells how often a clone was seen (once, few, many) or the class of an expanded clone, and some rows leave it out.

v_call: TRBV25-1
j_call: TRBJ1-2
d_call: -
clone_size: -
cdr3_aa: CASSEYFGQFNYGYTF
cdr3_nt: TGTGCCAGCAGTGAATATTTCGGACAGTTTAACTATGGCTACACCTTC

v_call: TRBV7-9
j_call: TRBJ2-3
d_call: TRBD1
clone_size: -
cdr3_aa: CASSFGQGVTDTQYF
cdr3_nt: TGTGCCAGCAGCTTCGGCCAGGGGGTCACAGATACGCAGTATTTT

v_call: TRBV5-8
j_call: TRBJ2-5
d_call: -
clone_size: -
cdr3_aa: CASSFQGGGYQETQYF
cdr3_nt: TGTGCCAGCAGCTTCCAAGGTGGGGGCTACCAAGAGACCCAGTACTTC

v_call: TRBV29-1
j_call: TRBJ1-2
d_call: -
clone_size: -
cdr3_aa: CSVAAGEPLSRF
cdr3_nt: TGCAGCGTTGCAGCAGGTGAACCTCTCTCGCGATTC

v_call: TRBV7-6
j_call: TRBJ1-3
d_call: TRBD1
clone_size: -
cdr3_aa: CASSLQGAAGNTIYF
cdr3_nt: TGTGCCAGCAGCCTACAGGGGGCGGCTGGAAACACCATATATTTT

v_call: TRBV2
j_call: TRBJ1-5
d_call: TRBD1
clone_size: -
cdr3_aa: CASNRQGSQPQHF
cdr3_nt: TGTGCCAGCAATCGACAGGGAAGCCAGCCCCAGCATTTT

v_call: TRBV7-2
j_call: TRBJ1-6
d_call: -
clone_size: -
cdr3_aa: CASSFSGAESPLHF
cdr3_nt: TGTGCCAGCAGCTTCTCAGGGGCGGAATCACCCCTCCACTTT

v_call: TRBV5-1
j_call: TRBJ2-3
d_call: -
clone_size: -
cdr3_aa: CASGFGSNTDTQYF
cdr3_nt: TGCGCCAGCGGGTTCGGGTCTAACACAGATACGCAGTATTTT

v_call: TRBV19
j_call: TRBJ2-1
d_call: -
clone_size: -
cdr3_aa: CASSIGVNEQFF
cdr3_nt: TGTGCCAGTAGTATAGGAGTGAATGAGCAGTTCTTC

v_call: TRBV19
j_call: TRBJ1-2
d_call: -
clone_size: -
cdr3_aa: CASSPRPNYGYTF
cdr3_nt: TGTGCCAGTAGTCCGCGCCCTAACTATGGCTACACCTTC

v_call: TRBV7-2
j_call: TRBJ2-1
d_call: TRBD2
clone_size: -
cdr3_aa: CASSPTGGSPEQFF
cdr3_nt: TGTGCCAGCAGCCCCACGGGCGGGAGTCCTGAGCAGTTCTTC

v_call: TRBV7-2
j_call: TRBJ2-2
d_call: TRBD2
clone_size: -
cdr3_aa: CASSSVPGLAGAGELFF
cdr3_nt: TGTGCCAGCAGCTCCGTGCCGGGACTAGCGGGGGCCGGGGAGCTGTTTTTT

v_call: TRBV5-1
j_call: TRBJ2-7
d_call: TRBD2
clone_size: -
cdr3_aa: CASSLDGRLAGVYEQYF
cdr3_nt: TGCGCCAGCAGCTTGGACGGGAGACTAGCGGGAGTGTACGAGCAGTACTTC

v_call: TRBV30
j_call: TRBJ2-5
d_call: TRBD2
clone_size: -
cdr3_aa: CAWTFGGVETQYF
cdr3_nt: TGTGCCTGGACCTTTGGGGGGGTTGAGACCCAGTACTTC

v_call: TRBV20-1
j_call: TRBJ2-1
d_call: TRBD2
clone_size: -
cdr3_aa: CSPTSGHEQFF
cdr3_nt: TGCAGCCCAACTAGCGGGCATGAGCAGTTCTTC

v_call: TRBV7-2
j_call: TRBJ1-5
d_call: TRBD1
clone_size: -
cdr3_aa: CASKAGGGNQPQHF
cdr3_nt: TGTGCCAGCAAGGCAGGGGGCGGCAATCAGCCCCAGCATTTT

v_call: TRBV30
j_call: TRBJ2-1
d_call: TRBD1
clone_size: few
cdr3_aa: CAWSVQGEQFF
cdr3_nt: TGTGCCTGGAGCGTACAGGGGGAGCAGTTCTTC

v_call: TRBV29-1
j_call: TRBJ1-1
d_call: TRBD1
clone_size: -
cdr3_aa: CSVEAGQGLRTEAFF
cdr3_nt: TGCAGCGTTGAAGCTGGACAGGGGTTGAGAACTGAAGCTTTCTTT

v_call: TRBV5-4
j_call: TRBJ2-5
d_call: TRBD2
clone_size: -
cdr3_aa: CASSPEGGAGETQYF
cdr3_nt: TGTGCCAGCAGCCCGGAGGGAGGGGCAGGGGAGACCCAGTACTTC

v_call: TRBV6-5
j_call: TRBJ2-7
d_call: -
clone_size: -
cdr3_aa: CASRATGGAFYEQYF
cdr3_nt: TGTGCCAGCAGGGCTACAGGGGGGGCCTTCTACGAGCAGTACTTC

v_call: TRBV30
j_call: TRBJ1-1
d_call: -
clone_size: few
cdr3_aa: CAWSVPLAAFF
cdr3_nt: TGTGCCTGGAGTGTACCTTTGGCCGCTTTCTTT

v_call: TRBV7-2
j_call: TRBJ2-7
d_call: -
clone_size: -
cdr3_aa: CASSLGGRGYEQYF
cdr3_nt: TGTGCCAGCAGCTTAGGGGGCAGGGGCTACGAGCAGTACTTC

v_call: TRBV6-5
j_call: TRBJ1-5
d_call: TRBD1
clone_size: -
cdr3_aa: CASSRGQGINQPQHF
cdr3_nt: TGTGCCAGCAGCCGGGGACAGGGGATCAATCAGCCCCAGCATTTT

v_call: TRBV6-6
j_call: TRBJ2-1
d_call: TRBD2
clone_size: -
cdr3_aa: CASSRPGTSGRAYEQFF
cdr3_nt: TGTGCCAGCAGTCGCCCGGGGACTAGCGGGAGGGCCTATGAGCAGTTCTTC

v_call: TRBV5-1
j_call: TRBJ1-2
d_call: -
clone_size: once
cdr3_aa: CASSLYSGSGYTF
cdr3_nt: TGCGCCAGCAGCTTGTATTCCGGGAGCGGCTACACCTTC

v_call: TRBV6-2/TRBV6-3
j_call: TRBJ2-1
d_call: TRBD2
clone_size: -
cdr3_aa: CASSLNGGSVGNEQFF
cdr3_nt: TGTGCCAGCAGTCTGAACGGGGGGTCCGTGGGCAATGAGCAGTTCTTC

v_call: TRBV5-1
j_call: TRBJ2-1
d_call: TRBD2
clone_size: -
cdr3_aa: CASSLAQGGSSYNEQFF
cdr3_nt: TGCGCCAGCAGCTTGGCCCAGGGCGGGAGCTCCTACAATGAGCAGTTCTTC

v_call: TRBV5-1
j_call: TRBJ1-4
d_call: TRBD1
clone_size: -
cdr3_aa: CASTETGGSPNEKLFF
cdr3_nt: TGCGCCAGCACCGAGACAGGGGGTTCTCCTAATGAAAAACTGTTTTTT

v_call: TRBV5-8
j_call: TRBJ2-3
d_call: -
clone_size: -
cdr3_aa: CASSLGQSTDTQYF
cdr3_nt: TGTGCCAGCAGCCTCGGACAGAGCACAGATACGCAGTATTTT

v_call: TRBV4-1
j_call: TRBJ1-1
d_call: -
clone_size: -
cdr3_aa: CASSQEVTALNTEAFF
cdr3_nt: TGCGCCAGCAGCCAAGAGGTGACAGCATTGAACACTGAAGCTTTCTTT

v_call: TRBV12-5
j_call: TRBJ1-5
d_call: TRBD1
clone_size: -
cdr3_aa: CASGLGQAVQPQHF
cdr3_nt: TGTGCTAGTGGTTTAGGACAGGCCGTTCAGCCCCAGCATTTT

v_call: TRBV18
j_call: TRBJ2-3
d_call: -
clone_size: -
cdr3_aa: CASSERSDTQYF
cdr3_nt: TGTGCCAGCTCAGAGAGATCAGATACGCAGTATTTT

v_call: TRBV6-5
j_call: TRBJ1-1
d_call: -
clone_size: -
cdr3_aa: CASRLQGALNTEAFF
cdr3_nt: TGTGCCAGCAGGCTACAGGGTGCCTTGAACACTGAAGCTTTCTTT

v_call: TRBV6-5
j_call: TRBJ1-3
d_call: TRBD1
clone_size: once
cdr3_aa: CASSPGTGLSNTIYF
cdr3_nt: TGTGCCAGCAGCCCCGGGACAGGGTTATCAAACACCATATATTTT

v_call: TRBV6-5
j_call: TRBJ1-3
d_call: -
clone_size: -
cdr3_aa: CASSPVFTTGNTIYF
cdr3_nt: TGTGCCAGCAGCCCCGTCTTTACTACTGGAAACACCATATATTTT

v_call: TRBV20-1
j_call: TRBJ2-1
d_call: -
clone_size: -
cdr3_aa: CSASGGHEQFF
cdr3_nt: TGCAGTGCTAGCGGGGGGCATGAGCAGTTCTTC

v_call: TRBV4-1
j_call: TRBJ1-2
d_call: -
clone_size: -
cdr3_aa: CASSQEVQGRRAGYGYTF
cdr3_nt: TGCGCCAGCAGCCAAGAGGTTCAGGGGAGACGGGCAGGGTATGGCTACACCTTC

v_call: TRBV11-2
j_call: TRBJ1-1
d_call: TRBD1
clone_size: -
cdr3_aa: CAYRGRGTEAFF
cdr3_nt: TGTGCCTACAGGGGAAGGGGCACTGAAGCTTTCTTT